These 10 T cell receptor beta chains were all obtained from the same sample, sequenced in a study of T cell changes during pregnancy in multiple sclerosis. TCRdb's copy holds only in-frame clones and misses some; the assay was immunoSEQ multiplex PCR. The sample shows around 35,000 clones, around 94% of them seen only once. The sample was PBMCs (not recorded whether the cells were cultured). These receptors were collected from a female donor with multiple sclerosis, enrolled in a pregnancy study.

The J gene is TRBJ2-7, the V gene TRBV6-1; TRBD1 aligns across 9 bases. With 11 bases clipped from V and 1 base from J, the junction kept 12 bases outside the gene matches. This CDR3 is built from 15 residues. Germline lookup yields CDR1 MNHNS and CDR2 SASEGT. CDR3 amino acids: CAASTTGGPSYEQYF. Written as DNA, the CDR3 is TGTGCCGCCTCGACTACAGGGGGCCCGTCCTACGAGCAGTACTTC.

The chain employs TRBV5-1 and TRBJ1-2; weak D call: TRBD1 (6 bases). V gave up 5 bases and J gave up 6 bases, with 17 bases separating them. CDR1 is SGHRS, CDR2 YFSETQ, per germline. The CDR3 consists of 14 residues. The CDR3 region is CASSQGGKADGYTF. The CDR3 coding sequence is TGCGCCAGCAGTCAAGGGGGGAAGGCGGATGGCTACACCTTC.

This clone was found once. V is TRBV4-2 and J is TRBJ2-5; D may be TRBD1 (6 bases). The tail of the sequence fits TRBJ2-7 better, so the J call may be wrong. The CDR3 has 12 residues. The germline V gene encodes CDR1 LGHNA and CDR2 YNFKEQ. CDR3 bases: TGTGCCAGCAGCCGAGGGGGTTACGAGCAGTACTTC. It specifies CASSRGGYEQYF.

In DNA, the CDR3 is TGTGCCAGCAGCCACCAGGGGCAGGACACTGAAGCTTTCTTT. It codes for CASSHQGQDTEAFF. The chain carries TRBV4-2 and TRBJ1-1; a possible D gene is TRBD1 (6 bases). The V end lost 3 bases, the J end lost 3 bases, and 11 bases lay between the germline ends. The CDR3 contains 14 residues. CDR1 LGHNA and CDR2 YNFKEQ come from the germline V gene.

The V and J genes are TRBV7-3 and TRBJ2-1; 14 bases are shared with TRBD2. J gave up 7 bases and V 4 bases, and 9 bases lay outside the gene matches. Germline V gene sequence: CDR1 SGHTA, CDR2 FQGTGA. The CDR3 loop spans 17 amino acids. The chain's CDR3 is CASSSTPGTSGRNEQFF. The CDR3 DNA sequence: TGTGCCAGCAGCTCGACCCCCGGGACTAGCGGGAGAAATGAGCAGTTCTTC. The full variable domain, its missing parts supplied by reference TRBV7-3 and TRBJ2-1, is GAGVSQTPSNKVTEKGKYVELRCDPISGHTALYWYRQSLGQGPEFLIYFQGTGAADDSGLPNDRFFAVRPEGSVSTLKIQRTERGDSAVYLCASSSTPGTSGRNEQFFGPGTRLTVL.

The chain joins TRBV9 to TRBJ2-1; possible D gene TRBD1, 5 bases. Deletions cut 3 bases from V and 9 bases from J, with 10 bases between. The CDR3 is 12 residues long. CDR1 is SGDLS, CDR2 YYNGEE, per germline. CDR3 in amino acids: CASSARAGEQFF. The CDR3, as DNA: TGTGCCAGCAGCGCCAGGGCTGGTGAGCAGTTCTTC.

V usage is TRBV5-1 and J usage is TRBJ2-3, with 12 nucleotides matching TRBD1. The CDR3 totals 16 residues. Germline V gene lookup returns CDR1 SGHRS and CDR2 YFSETQ. The ends lost 3 bases at V and 6 bases at J; junction bases unmatched: 8. The CDR3 loop reads CASSSGQGAIQDTQYF. The CDR3 coding sequence is TGCGCCAGCAGCTCGGGACAGGGGGCGATCCAGGATACGCAGTATTTT.

The chain has TRBV10-1 and TRBJ2-1, with 11 bases lining up with TRBD1. Trimming cost V 3 bases and J 3 bases; bases outside gene matches: 4. Germline lookup yields CDR1 WNHNN and CDR2 SYGVQD (reference sequence). The CDR3 extends over 16 amino acids. CDR3 nucleotides: TGCGCCAGCAGTGACCTCGGGACAGGGGGCTACAATGAGCAGTTCTTC. Its translation: CASSDLGTGGYNEQFF.

This clone has just one count. The V and J genes are TRBV6-1 and TRBJ1-4; perhaps TRBD1 as D (6 bases). With 8 bases removed from V and 8 bases from J, the gap between germline ends came to 15 bases. Germline CDR1 and CDR2: MNHNS and SASEGT. This CDR3 is built from 13 residues. The CDR3 sequence: CASPTGSREKLFF. Here the CDR3 DNA reads TGTGCCAGCCCGACAGGATCAAGGGAAAAACTGTTTTTT.

This chain connects TRBV29-1 to TRBJ2-2, with 12 bases identical to TRBD2. The CDR3 has 16 amino acids. The J segment lost 4 bases and the V segment lost 6 bases, leaving 9 bases of the junction unmatched. CDR1 is SQVTM, CDR2 ANQGSEA, per germline. The CDR3, as DNA: TGCAGCGTAAGACCTCTAGCGGGAGGGCCCACCGGGGAGCTGTTTTTT. Translated, it gives CSVRPLAGGPTGELFF.